These T cell receptor beta chains were read from a single sample in a study of beta chain features in type 1 diabetes. Sequenced by immunoSEQ multiplex PCR; TCRdb stores in-frame clones only, minus some. The sample holds around 650,000 clones, around 12% seen once. Specimen: naive CD4+ T cells from blood. These receptor sequences come from a man younger than 40 with type 1 diabetes. The conserved cysteine and the conserved F or W are not part of the CDR3 here.

cdr3_aa: ASSQTGEGNQPQH
v_call: TRBV4-2
j_call: TRBJ1-5

cdr3_aa: ASTPAPAQGEQY
v_call: TRBV7-2
j_call: TRBJ2-7

cdr3_aa: ASSIGGNYGYT
v_call: TRBV19
j_call: TRBJ1-2

cdr3_aa: ASSETGTGGPYGYT
v_call: TRBV9
j_call: TRBJ1-2

cdr3_aa: ASSPSAPNTGELF
v_call: TRBV18
j_call: TRBJ2-2

cdr3_aa: ASSFRYEQY
v_call: TRBV28
j_call: TRBJ2-7

cdr3_aa: ASSRDAGGTDTQY
v_call: TRBV5-1
j_call: TRBJ2-3

cdr3_aa: ASSLGIWPNSPLH
v_call: TRBV4-1
j_call: TRBJ1-6

cdr3_aa: AWSVTSAVGGKLF
v_call: TRBV30
j_call: TRBJ1-4

cdr3_aa: ASSLFNPGDEKLF
v_call: TRBV5-1
j_call: TRBJ1-4

cdr3_aa: ASSWTGVDGYT
v_call: TRBV19
j_call: TRBJ1-2

cdr3_aa: ASSLYTDGYT
v_call: TRBV28
j_call: TRBJ1-2

cdr3_aa: ASSIRQGNQPQH
v_call: TRBV5-1
j_call: TRBJ1-5

cdr3_aa: ASTLGGGLPYEQY
v_call: TRBV9
j_call: TRBJ2-7

cdr3_aa: ASSRGRDTQY
v_call: TRBV6-6
j_call: TRBJ2-3

cdr3_aa: ASSPGAGWETQY
v_call: TRBV11-2
j_call: TRBJ2-5

cdr3_aa: ASSPGGNTIY
v_call: TRBV2
j_call: TRBJ1-3

cdr3_aa: ASSSTDRSNYGYT
v_call: TRBV5-4
j_call: TRBJ1-2

cdr3_aa: ASSFQRGSQETQY
v_call: TRBV28
j_call: TRBJ2-5

cdr3_aa: AWSVVTDTQY
v_call: TRBV30
j_call: TRBJ2-3

cdr3_aa: ASSRSEATGNSPLH
v_call: TRBV18
j_call: TRBJ1-6

cdr3_aa: ASSLQGLAHNEQF
v_call: TRBV7-3
j_call: TRBJ2-1

cdr3_aa: ASAVDSLWRALH
v_call: TRBV2
j_call: TRBJ1-6

cdr3_aa: ASGTYEQY
v_call: TRBV28
j_call: TRBJ2-7

cdr3_aa: ASSALDILQPQH
v_call: TRBV7-9
j_call: TRBJ1-5

cdr3_aa: AWSSAAPRYGYT
v_call: TRBV30
j_call: TRBJ1-2

cdr3_aa: ASSDVPIPGTEAF
v_call: TRBV2
j_call: TRBJ1-1

cdr3_aa: ASSAGWPGQSYSPLH
v_call: TRBV9
j_call: TRBJ1-6

cdr3_aa: ASSSTGAEGETQY
v_call: TRBV5-1
j_call: TRBJ2-5

cdr3_aa: ASRQTGNTEAF
v_call: TRBV7-2
j_call: TRBJ1-1

cdr3_aa: ASSSGTSGGYEQF
v_call: TRBV2
j_call: TRBJ2-1

cdr3_aa: ASSPNPGHIYEQY
v_call: TRBV7-2
j_call: TRBJ2-7

cdr3_aa: ASSRDRENGYT
v_call: TRBV11-3
j_call: TRBJ1-2

cdr3_aa: ASRDRGGTGELF
v_call: TRBV10-2
j_call: TRBJ2-2

cdr3_aa: ASRPGEDTGELF
v_call: TRBV7-7
j_call: TRBJ2-2

cdr3_aa: ASSSPQSEQF
v_call: TRBV5-4
j_call: TRBJ2-1

cdr3_aa: ASKWTLGTNTEAF
v_call: TRBV19
j_call: TRBJ1-1

cdr3_aa: ASSYSNLQGRGYT
v_call: TRBV6-5
j_call: TRBJ1-2

cdr3_aa: ASSLADGGAGGYT
v_call: TRBV5-1
j_call: TRBJ1-2

cdr3_aa: AISYAGTGEYEQF
v_call: TRBV10-3
j_call: TRBJ2-1

cdr3_aa: ASRLTGTTEAF
v_call: TRBV7-2
j_call: TRBJ1-1

cdr3_aa: ASSVGEGRSPLH
v_call: TRBV9
j_call: TRBJ1-6

cdr3_aa: ASSQEGQVGEKLF
v_call: TRBV4-3
j_call: TRBJ1-4

cdr3_aa: ASSPKSLTDTQY
v_call: TRBV6-5
j_call: TRBJ2-3